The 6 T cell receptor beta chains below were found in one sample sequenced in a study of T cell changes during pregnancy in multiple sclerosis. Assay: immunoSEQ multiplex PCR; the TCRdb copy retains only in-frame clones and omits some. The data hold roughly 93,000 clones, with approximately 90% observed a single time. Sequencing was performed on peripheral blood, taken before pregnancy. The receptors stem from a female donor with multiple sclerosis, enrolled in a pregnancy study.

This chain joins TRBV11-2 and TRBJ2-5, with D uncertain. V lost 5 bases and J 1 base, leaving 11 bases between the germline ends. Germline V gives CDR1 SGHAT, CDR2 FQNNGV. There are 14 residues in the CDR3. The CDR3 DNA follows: TGTGCCAGCAGCCCCTTTGAGTCCCAAGAGACCCAGTACTTC. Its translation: CASSPFESQETQYF.

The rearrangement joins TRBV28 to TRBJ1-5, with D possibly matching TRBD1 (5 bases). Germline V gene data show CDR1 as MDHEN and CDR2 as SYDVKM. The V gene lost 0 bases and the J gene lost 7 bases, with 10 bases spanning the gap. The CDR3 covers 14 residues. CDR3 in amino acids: CASSLWQGGQPQHF. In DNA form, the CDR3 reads TGTGCCAGCAGTTTATGGCAGGGTGGACAGCCCCAGCATTTT.

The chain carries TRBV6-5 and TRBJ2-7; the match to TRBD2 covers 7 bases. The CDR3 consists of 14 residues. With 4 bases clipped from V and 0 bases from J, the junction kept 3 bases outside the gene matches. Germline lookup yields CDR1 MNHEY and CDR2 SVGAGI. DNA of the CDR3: TGTGCCAGCAGTTTGAGCGGGGTCTCCTACGAGCAGTACTTC. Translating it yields CASSLSGVSYEQYF.

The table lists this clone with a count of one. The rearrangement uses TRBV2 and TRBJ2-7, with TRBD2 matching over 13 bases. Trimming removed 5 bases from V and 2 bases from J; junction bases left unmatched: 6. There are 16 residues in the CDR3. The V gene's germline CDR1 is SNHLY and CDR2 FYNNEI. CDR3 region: CASSPPGLAGAYEQYF. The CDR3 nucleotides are TGTGCCAGCAGTCCCCCTGGACTAGCGGGGGCCTACGAGCAGTACTTC.

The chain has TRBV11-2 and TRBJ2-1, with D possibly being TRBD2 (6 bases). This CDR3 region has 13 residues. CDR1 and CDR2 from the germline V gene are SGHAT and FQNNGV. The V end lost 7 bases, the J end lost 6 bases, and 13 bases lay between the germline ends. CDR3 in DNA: TGTGCCAGCACCCTTCCCGGGGGCAATGAGCAGTTCTTC. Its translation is CASTLPGGNEQFF.

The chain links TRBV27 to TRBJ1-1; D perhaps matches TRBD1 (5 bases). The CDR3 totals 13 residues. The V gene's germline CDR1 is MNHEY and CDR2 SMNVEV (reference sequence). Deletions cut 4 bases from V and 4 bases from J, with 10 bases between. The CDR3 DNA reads TGTGCCAGCAGTTGGACGGGGGGCACTGAAGCTTTCTTT. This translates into CASSWTGGTEAFF.